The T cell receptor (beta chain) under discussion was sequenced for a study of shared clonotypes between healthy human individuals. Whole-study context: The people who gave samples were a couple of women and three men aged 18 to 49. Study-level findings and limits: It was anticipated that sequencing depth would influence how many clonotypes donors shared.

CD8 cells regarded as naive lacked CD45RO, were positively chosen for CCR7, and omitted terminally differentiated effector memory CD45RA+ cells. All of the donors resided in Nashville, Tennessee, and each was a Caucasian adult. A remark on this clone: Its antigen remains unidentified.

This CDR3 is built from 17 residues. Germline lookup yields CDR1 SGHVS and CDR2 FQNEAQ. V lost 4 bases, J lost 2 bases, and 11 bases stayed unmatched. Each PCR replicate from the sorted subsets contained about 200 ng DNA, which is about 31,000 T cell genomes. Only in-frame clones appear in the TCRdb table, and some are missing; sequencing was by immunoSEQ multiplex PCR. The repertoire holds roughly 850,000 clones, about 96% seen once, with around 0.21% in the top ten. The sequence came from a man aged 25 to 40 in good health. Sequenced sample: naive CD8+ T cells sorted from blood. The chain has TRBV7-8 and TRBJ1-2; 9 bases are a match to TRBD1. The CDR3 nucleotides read TGTGCCAGCAGCTCCAGAGGGCAGGACAGGGGAAACTATGGCTACACCTTC. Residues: CASSSRGQDRGNYGYTF.